This TCR beta chain was identified during a study of molecular identifiers for immune sequencing clone quantification. The CDR3 loop spans 13 amino acids. Germline V gene sequence: CDR1 SEHNR, CDR2 FQNEAQ (reference sequence). TCRdb redid the calling of the PCR reads with MiXCR, one entry per CDR3 protein. The sample shows about half a million distinct CDR3 sequences, 25% of them seen only once. Sorted naive CD8 T cells, about 17,000 to 1,000,000, were sequenced from 10%, 30% or 50% RNA. Concerning this clonotype: One base away lies a much larger clone, so this may be a sequencing read error.

Material: naive CD8+ T cells from blood, with Jurkat cell RNA spiked in. Subset in this sample: FACS-sorted CD8+CD4-CCR7+CD45RA+ naive T cells. This rearrangement joins TRBV7-9 to TRBJ1-1, with D unresolved. The receptor comes from a human donor in good health. Some libraries in this study had Jurkat cell RNA spiked in. The CDR3 sequence is CASCLVRADEAFF. The CDR3 DNA is TGTGCCAGCTGCTTAGTTCGGGCAGATGAAGCTTTCTTT.